This TCR beta chain is from a study of blood T cell repertoires in COVID-19. Libraries were prepared by immunoSEQ multiplex PCR; TCRdb keeps only in-frame clonotypes and omits some of them. The sample shows a few hundred thousand clones, more than 65% of them seen only once. Each recovered donor of Cohort 3 presented with two negative PCRs, clearance, or symptom resolution. Germline CDR1 is MNHEY and CDR2 is SMNVEV (reference sequence). V was pared by 6 bases and J by 3 bases, with 12 bases between. CDR3 size: 14 residues. Sequenced input: PBMCs or T cells enriched from blood (not recorded which). The V gene is TRBV27, the J gene TRBJ1-5; D might be TRBD1 (6 bases). The sequence was obtained from a middle-aged man who had recovered from COVID-19. CDR3 bases: TGTGCCAGCAGACTGACAGGTCTCAATCAGCCCCAGCATTTT. It specifies CASRLTGLNQPQHF.